This passage covers 3 T cell receptor beta chains from one sample sequenced in a study of blood T cells in healthy people across ages. Primers used in a second PCR of about 6 to 11 cycles were a sample-barcoded 5' primer and a J-beta primer mix. TCRdb passed the 5' RACE reads through MiXCR, listing each CDR3 protein once. The sample shows 1.4 million to 1.5 million distinct CDR3 sequences, around two fifths of them seen only once. The material sequenced was blood. The receptor source for this set is a woman aged 18 to 35 in good health.

The CDR3 nucleotides are TGTGCCGGACGAGCGGTAGCGAACACCGGGGAGCTGTTTTTT. The encoded protein is CAGRAVANTGELFF. The chain is built from TRBV19 and TRBJ2-2; perhaps TRBD2 as D (5 bases). Germline V gene sequence: CDR1 LNHDA, CDR2 SQIVND (reference sequence). CDR3 length: 14 amino acids. With 11 bases removed from V and 0 bases from J, the gap between germline ends came to 13 bases.

The J gene is TRBJ1-5, the V gene TRBV5-5, with 8 nucleotides matching TRBD1. The CDR3 contains 14 residues. The V segment lost 4 bases and the J segment 7 bases; nucleotides outside the gene matches: 7. The germline V gene encodes CDR1 SGHKS and CDR2 YYEKEE (reference sequence). The CDR3 DNA reads as TGTGCCAGCAGCGCCACAGGGGGAAGACAGCCCCAGCATTTT. Its protein is CASSATGGRQPQHF.

This clonotype was picked up a small number of times. The chain has TRBV25-1 and TRBJ2-5, with 10 nucleotides matching TRBD1. V lost 1 base to trimming and J lost 3 bases; unmatched junction nucleotides: 2. The CDR3 extends over 15 amino acids. Germline V gene data show CDR1 as MGHDK and CDR2 as SYGVNS. For the CDR3, the DNA is TGTGCCAGCAGTGAATCCGGGACAGGGGAAGAGACCCAGTACTTC. Translating it yields CASSESGTGEETQYF.